The subject of this entry is one TCR beta chain. The data originate from a study of T cells expressing NK-cell markers. Study-level information: HCMV seropositivity characterized most of the eight sequenced donors, and seronegativity one.

The CDR3 covers 16 residues. The V gene's germline CDR1 is SGDLS and CDR2 YYNGEE. No DNA is given; TCRdb re-called the 5' RACE reads and lists each CDR3 protein once. This table holds about 380,000 distinct CDR3 sequences. This sequence was found in a man aged 18 to 70 in good health. Sequencing was performed on blood T cells: a sorted CD56 or NKG2C T cell subset, CD4+ or CD8+ T cells, or bulk PBMC T cells (not recorded which). J is TRBJ2-3 and V is TRBV9; TCRdb names TRBD2, which stays unverified in the absence of DNA. CDR3 sequence reads: CASSVLAGGPSDTQYF.